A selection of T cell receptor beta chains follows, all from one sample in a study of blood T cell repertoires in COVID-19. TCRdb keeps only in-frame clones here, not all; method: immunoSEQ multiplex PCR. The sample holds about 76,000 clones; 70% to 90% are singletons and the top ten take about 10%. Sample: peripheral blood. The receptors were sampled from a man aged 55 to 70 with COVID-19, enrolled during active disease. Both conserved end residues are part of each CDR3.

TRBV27 CASSSLAGWGTDTQYF
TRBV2 CASSEVRGAGEKLFF
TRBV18 CASSSLGGRPQHF
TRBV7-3 CASSQTGGADTGELFF
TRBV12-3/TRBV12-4 CASSFIQGHEQYF
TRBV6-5 CASSSGQRPGELFF
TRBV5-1 CASSVGQGAAGNTIYF
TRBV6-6 CATRTSGSNEQFF
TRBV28 CASCPEAGGVTIYF
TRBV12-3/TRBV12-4 CASSWTSDTQYF
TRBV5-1 CASSLALVTGELFF
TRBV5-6 CASRLGRLEYF
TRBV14 CASSRRTGAVERTEAFF
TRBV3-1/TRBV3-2 CASSHPGQGNEKLFF
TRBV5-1 CASSLALAGSYEQYF
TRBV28 CASGGTGRETQYF
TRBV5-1 CASNGQGAYNEQFF
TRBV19 CASTGTGFGQPQHF
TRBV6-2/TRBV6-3 CASSSTGQHSNQPQHF
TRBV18 CASSPRVLNTEAFF
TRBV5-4 CASSRILPSGGDTQYF
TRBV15 CATSRAWEGGANTGELFF
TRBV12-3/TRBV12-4 CASSRTTTDTQYF
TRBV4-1 CASSQGTGTRGYTF
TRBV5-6 CASSWTGTGNEKLFF
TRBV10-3 CAISESPGQGSGNTIYF
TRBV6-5 CASTTVGSGANVLTF
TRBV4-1 CASSQVSAPVEQFF
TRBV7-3 CASSSGYGGANVLTF
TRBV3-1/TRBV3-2 CASSQGIGGSYEQYF
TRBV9 CASSDGLAPLTDTQYF
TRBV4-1 CASSQSVGYTF
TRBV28 CASSLSGPNEKLFF
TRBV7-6 CASSLGAGGTSIYEQYF
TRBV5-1 CASSLTGTGAEQYF
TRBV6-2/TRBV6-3 CASSYSLTETDTQYF
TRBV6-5 CASSYGGGTGVYEQYF
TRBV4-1 CASSQQGLPNEKLFF
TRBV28 CASSLDRDTEAFF
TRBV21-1 CASSKGTGGSTYNEQFF
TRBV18 CASSPRGTSGNTIYF
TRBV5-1 CASSPGGAGANNEQFF
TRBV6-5 CASQRQDYNSPLHF
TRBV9 CASSLQGNNQPQHF
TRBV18 CASSPRGGTEAFF
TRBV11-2 CASSFWDSHSYNSPLHF
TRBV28 CASSLYAGAGTEAFF
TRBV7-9 CASSLVGGVDSPLHF